Listed here are 30 T cell receptor beta chains from one sample, sequenced in a study of OX40 agonist ivuxolimab in advanced cancers. Only in-frame clones appear in the TCRdb table, and some are missing; sequencing was by immunoSEQ multiplex PCR. This table has several thousand clones, around nine tenths appearing once. Material: CD4+ or CD8+ T cells sorted from blood, obtained in a trial of the OX40 agonist ivuxolimab. All receptors derive from an adult with an advanced solid tumor such as melanoma, head and neck, liver or kidney cancer.

The rearrangement uses TRBV5-1 and TRBJ2-3, with unresolved D. Trimming cost V 0 bases and J 0 bases, with 8 bases left between them. Germline V gives CDR1 SGHRS, CDR2 YFSETQ. The CDR3 sequence is 15 residues long. CDR3 sequence (DNA): TGCGCCAGCAGCTTGGGTGGGCGGAGCACAGATACGCAGTATTTT. Translating gives CASSLGGRSTDTQYF.

The chain joins TRBV6-5 to TRBJ1-4; D call uncertain. The ends were cut back, 1 base at V and 0 bases at J, with 3 bases in the middle. Germline CDR1 and CDR2: MNHEY and SVGAGI. This CDR3 has 14 amino acids. CDR3 sequence: CASSYFSTNEKLFF. CDR3 coding DNA: TGTGCCAGCAGTTACTTCTCAACTAATGAAAAACTGTTTTTT.

V gene TRBV5-4 combines with J gene TRBJ2-3; D gene unclear. CDR1 and CDR2 (germline): SGHNT, YYREEE (reference sequence). Between the trimmed V and J ends, which lost 1 base and 4 bases, there was a span of 4 bases. The CDR3 has 12 amino acids. The DNA for the CDR3 is TGTGCCAGCAGCTTGATATCAGATACGCAGTATTTT. This gives the protein CASSLISDTQYF.

V is TRBV19 and J is TRBJ2-5; TRBD2 aligns across 8 bases. After removal of 1 base from V and 9 bases from J, the junction contained 7 bases not matched to a gene. This CDR3 is 14 amino acids long. In germline, CDR1 is LNHDA, CDR2 SQIVND (reference sequence). This CDR3 is CASSIAGDGGAQYF. In nucleotides, the CDR3 is TGTGCCAGTAGTATAGCTGGGGACGGGGGGGCCCAGTACTTC.

This chain uses TRBV7-8 with TRBJ2-1; D remains ambiguous. V was cut by 4 bases and J by 8 bases, with 15 bases left in between. From germline, CDR1 is SGHVS and CDR2 FQNEAQ. The CDR3 is 14 amino acids. The CDR3 bases are TGTGCCAGCAGCTCTACAAGACGGCCTTATGAGCAGTTCTTC. This codes for CASSSTRRPYEQFF.

This clone has just one count. The rearrangement joins TRBV29-1 to TRBJ2-1; 10 bases fit TRBD2. J gave up 6 bases and V 3 bases, and 5 bases lay outside the gene matches. The CDR3 length is 14 residues. The germline gives CDR1 SQVTM, CDR2 ANQGSEA. CDR3 residues: CSVDELAGINEQFF. CDR3 bases: TGCAGCGTTGACGAACTAGCGGGGATCAATGAGCAGTTCTTC.

This sequence joins TRBV16 and TRBJ2-5; the D is unclear. The CDR3 sequence is 14 residues long. Looked up from germline, CDR1 is KGHSY and CDR2 is FQNENV. V dropped 5 bases and J dropped 1 base, with 11 bases sitting between them. CDR3 in amino acids: CASSGPGPQETQYF. The CDR3 nucleotides are TGTGCCAGCAGCGGACCGGGTCCCCAAGAGACCCAGTACTTC.

The chain employs TRBV28 and TRBJ2-3; 8 positions agree with TRBD1. J lost 0 bases, V lost 4 bases, and 3 bases had no gene match. The CDR3 loop spans 15 amino acids. In germline, CDR1 is MDHEN, CDR2 SYDVKM. In DNA, the CDR3 is TGTGCCAGCAGTTACGGGACAGGTAGCACAGATACGCAGTATTTT. It specifies CASSYGTGSTDTQYF.

This sequence joins TRBV5-1 and TRBJ2-7; the D is unclear. The CDR3 loop spans 13 amino acids. Germline V gene sequence: CDR1 SGHRS, CDR2 YFSETQ. V was trimmed by 0 bases and J by 2 bases, leaving 6 bases between them. This CDR3 reads CASSLDIPYEQYF. The CDR3 DNA sequence: TGCGCCAGCAGCTTGGACATTCCCTACGAGCAGTACTTC. The variable domain in full, with the rest retrieved from reference TRBV5-1 and TRBJ2-7, is KAGVTQTPRYLIKTRGQQVTLSCSPISGHRSVSWYQQTPGQGLQFLFEYFSETQRNKGNFPGRFSGRQFSNSRSEMNVSTLELGDSALYLCASSLDIPYEQYFGPGTRLTVT.

The chain is built from TRBV27 and TRBJ2-7; D unresolved. V dropped 3 bases and J dropped 0 bases, with 9 bases sitting between them. The CDR3 is 14 amino acids. Germline V gene lookup returns CDR1 MNHEY and CDR2 SMNVEV (reference sequence). CDR3 sequence reads: CASSLARSSYEQYF. The CDR3 bases are TGTGCCAGCAGTTTGGCCAGGAGCTCCTACGAGCAGTACTTC.

The chain carries TRBV7-6 and TRBJ2-1; 7 bases fit TRBD2. There are 16 residues in the CDR3. The V gene end was trimmed by 5 bases and the J gene end by 4 bases; junction bases not matched to a gene: 11. The germline CDR1 and CDR2 sequences are SGHVS and FNYEAQ. The CDR3 bases are TGTGCCAGCAGCCCCGAGGGGAGCGGGGTGTACAATGAGCAGTTCTTC. Amino acids: CASSPEGSGVYNEQFF.

J is TRBJ1-2 and V is TRBV10-3; D gene unclear. Germline CDR1 ENHRY, CDR2 SYGVKD. There are 15 residues in the CDR3. V was pared by 4 bases and J by 6 bases, with 18 bases between. The CDR3 nucleotides read TGTGCCATCAGTGGTGGAGACATGAAGGTAGATGGCTACACCTTC. Its protein is CAISGGDMKVDGYTF.

This chain uses TRBV9 with TRBJ2-3, with unresolved D. Germline values: CDR1 SGDLS, CDR2 YYNGEE. The CDR3 has 11 amino acids. V lost 3 bases, J lost 6 bases, and 5 bases lay in between. In nucleotides, the CDR3 is TGTGCCAGCAGCGAAGTGGATACGCAGTATTTT. Translated: CASSEVDTQYF.

This sequence joins TRBV6-5 and TRBJ1-2, with 7 bases lining up with TRBD1. The CDR3 totals 14 residues. The V and J ends lost 6 bases and 6 bases, in that order; junction bases with no gene match: 10. CDR1 is MNHEY, CDR2 SVGAGI, per germline. In DNA, the CDR3 is TGTGCCAGCAGCTTCGGGACAGCGCCTAATGGCTACACCTTC. Translating gives CASSFGTAPNGYTF.

The chain employs TRBV4-2 and TRBJ2-7, with TRBD2 matching 11 bases. The V segment lost 3 bases and the J segment 4 bases; nucleotides outside the gene matches: 2. Looked up from germline, CDR1 is LGHNA and CDR2 is YNFKEQ. The CDR3 is made up of 14 amino acids. CDR3 DNA sequence: TGTGCCAGCAGCCAGTCTAGCGGGGGGTACGAGCAGTACTTC. Translated: CASSQSSGGYEQYF.

This clone was observed a few times. The V and J genes are TRBV9 and TRBJ2-5; 15 bases line up with TRBD2. The CDR3 runs 20 residues. The ends lost 7 bases at V and 0 bases at J; junction bases unmatched: 16. Germline assignment: CDR1 SGDLS and CDR2 YYNGEE. The CDR3 loop reads CASSGAGTSGGPSYQETQYF. DNA for the CDR3: TGTGCCAGCTCAGGAGCCGGGACTAGCGGGGGGCCGTCGTACCAAGAGACCCAGTACTTC.

The CDR3 loop is CASSSTQGDGETQYF. The CDR3 DNA sequence: TGTGCCAGCAGCTCCACACAGGGTGATGGGGAGACCCAGTACTTC. V is TRBV7-7 and J is TRBJ2-5; a weak D match, TRBD1 (6 bases). The CDR3 totals 15 residues. V dropped 4 bases and J dropped 5 bases, with 17 bases sitting between them. CDR1 and CDR2 from the germline V gene are SSHAT and FNYEAQ (reference sequence).

The gene calls are TRBV5-5 and TRBJ2-7; TRBD2 matches 7 bases. Germline V gene lookup returns CDR1 SGHKS and CDR2 YYEKEE (reference sequence). The length of the CDR3 is 14 residues. J was trimmed by 2 bases and V by 0 bases; bases with no gene match: 2. The DNA for the CDR3 is TGTGCCAGCAGCTTGGCGCGGGGGACCTACGAGCAGTACTTC. Its translation is CASSLARGTYEQYF.

The CDR3 nucleotides are TGTGCCAGCAGCCCCGACCACGACGAGCAGTACTTC. Amino acids: CASSPDHDEQYF. V is TRBV11-3 and J is TRBJ2-7, with D hard to call. The V gene's germline CDR1 is SGHNT and CDR2 YENEEA. This CDR3 spans 12 amino acids. V was shortened by 5 bases and J by 5 bases, with 10 bases between the two germline ends.

The chain combines TRBV23-1 with TRBJ2-6; no clear D gene. TRBV23-1 is classed as an ORF, of uncertain function. This CDR3 is built from 20 residues. V was trimmed by 3 bases and J by 1 base, leaving 22 bases between them. CDR3 nucleotide sequence: TGCGCCAGCAGTCAGATACGTCGTGGCAGGCGTAGTTCTGGGGCCAACGTCCTGACTTTC. This translates into CASSQIRRGRRSSGANVLTF.

This chain uses TRBV11-1 with TRBJ2-1, with D unclear. This CDR3 is 12 amino acids long. V dropped 5 bases and J dropped 9 bases, with 11 bases sitting between them. The germline V gene encodes CDR1 SGHAT and CDR2 FQDESV (reference sequence). This chain's CDR3 is CASSRRYSEQFF. In DNA form, the CDR3 reads TGTGCCAGCAGCCGAAGGTATAGTGAGCAGTTCTTC.

The rearrangement joins TRBV4-2 to TRBJ2-1; D assignment may be TRBD1 or TRBD2 (5 bases each). Trimming shortened V by 0 bases and J by 10 bases, and 7 bases separated the two germline ends. Germline lookup yields CDR1 LGHNA and CDR2 YNFKEQ. This CDR3 comprises 12 residues. The CDR3 spells CASSQEGREQFF. The CDR3 DNA is TGTGCCAGCAGCCAAGAGGGACGCGAGCAGTTCTTC.

The chain uses TRBV7-3 and TRBJ1-2; TRBD1 aligns across 8 bases. CDR1 and CDR2 from the germline V gene are SGHTA and FQGTGA. J gave up 7 bases and V 5 bases, and 9 bases lay outside the gene matches. This CDR3 contains 14 residues. As DNA, the CDR3 is TGTGCCAGCAGCGTCCCAGGGGGCGCCGCTGGCTACACCTTC. The encoded protein is CASSVPGGAAGYTF.

The rearrangement joins TRBV19 to TRBJ2-5, with 12 positions matching TRBD2. The trim removed 5 bases at V and 7 bases at J, leaving 11 bases unmatched. The CDR3 sequence is 16 residues long. Germline assignment: CDR1 LNHDA and CDR2 SQIVND (reference sequence). DNA of the CDR3: TGTGCCAGTAGTGGGGTGAGGACTAGCGGGGTTGGGACCCAGTACTTC. Protein product: CASSGVRTSGVGTQYF.

This clone was counted only a few times. The CDR3 coding sequence is TGTGCCAGTACGGAGGGGGCATCACCCCTCCACTTT. Its protein product is CASTEGASPLHF. The V call is TRBV19, the J call TRBJ1-6; TRBD1 matches at 7 bases. The junction had 4 bases not matched to a gene; V was cut back by 7 bases and J by 10 bases. Germline V lookup: CDR1 LNHDA, CDR2 SQIVND (reference sequence). The CDR3 has 12 amino acids.

The genes are TRBV28 and TRBJ2-2, with TRBD2 identical over 10 bases. The CDR3 extends over 18 amino acids. V gave up 4 bases and J gave up 0 bases; unmatched junction bases: 8. Germline V CDR1 and CDR2: MDHEN, SYDVKM. The CDR3 DNA is TGTGCCAGCAGTTATAGGTCTAGCGGGGGATCGAACACCGGGGAGCTGTTTTTT. Encoded protein: CASSYRSSGGSNTGELFF.

The chain joins TRBV9 to TRBJ1-5; 8 nucleotides match TRBD1. Germline V CDR1 and CDR2: SGDLS, YYNGEE. This CDR3 spans 15 amino acids. V shed 0 bases and J 6 bases; nucleotides not matched to a gene: 5. The CDR3 DNA follows: TGTGCCAGCAGCGTAGGTATGACAGGGGCTCAGCCCCAGCATTTT. Encoded protein: CASSVGMTGAQPQHF.

This clone was counted a few times. The chain employs TRBV15 and TRBJ1-1; D remains ambiguous. The CDR3 totals 15 residues. The germline gives CDR1 LNHNV, CDR2 YYDKDF (reference sequence). Trimming removed 2 bases from V and 5 bases from J, with 15 bases in between. CDR3 sequence: CATSRLVESRTEAFF. CDR3 in DNA: TGTGCCACCAGCAGATTGGTGGAGTCGCGGACTGAAGCTTTCTTT.

The chain is built from TRBV19 and TRBJ1-2; the match to TRBD1 covers 11 bases. Germline values: CDR1 LNHDA, CDR2 SQIVND (reference sequence). The CDR3 covers 14 residues. V was pared by 5 bases and J by 8 bases, with 7 bases of the junction left unmatched. CDR3 residues: CASSPGTGGRGYTF. CDR3 DNA: TGTGCCAGTAGTCCCGGGACAGGGGGTCGAGGCTACACCTTC.

The rearrangement links TRBV2 to TRBJ2-7; 10 bases match TRBD2. The germline gives CDR1 SNHLY, CDR2 FYNNEI. The CDR3 totals 14 residues. The junction had 5 bases not matched to a gene; V was cut back by 4 bases and J by 5 bases. In nucleotides, the CDR3 is TGTGCCAGCAGTGGGGGACTAGCGTTGGACGAGCAGTACTTC. Translation gives CASSGGLALDEQYF. The full variable domain, rest sourced from reference TRBV2 and TRBJ2-7, is EPEVTQTPSHQVTQMGQEVILRCVPISNHLYFYWYRQILGQKVEFLVSFYNNEISEKSEIFDDQFSVERPDGSNFTLKIRSTKLEDSAMYFCASSGGLALDEQYFGPGTRLTVT.